Sequencing of this T cell receptor (beta chain) was carried out in a study of CD8 T cells in ankylosing spondylitis. Turning to this clonotype: The antigen is undetermined.

Study-wide points: Clones linked with disease were CD8+ and fairly uncommon in the peripheral blood. Reported data indicate significant enrichment of disease-linked clones within matched ankylosing spondylitis synovial fluid.

Germline-derived CDR1 and CDR2 are SGHRS and YFSETQ. Trimming removed 1 base from V and 4 bases from J; junction bases left unmatched: 2. The CDR3 has 15 residues. From the 5' RACE reads, TCRdb called clonotypes with MiXCR, one entry per CDR3 protein. The table has fewer than 250,000 distinct CDR3 sequences, 32% seen once. Specimen: blood, either unsorted or a sorted T cell fraction (not recorded which). The TCR comes from a male donor with ankylosing spondylitis or in good health (not recorded which). The V gene is TRBV5-1, the J gene TRBJ2-1, with 10 bases that match TRBD1. CDR3 DNA sequence: TGCGCCAGCAGCTTGCGGACAGGGGGTTACAATGAGCAGTTCTTC. Encoded protein: CASSLRTGGYNEQFF.